The 3 T cell receptor beta chains given below trace back to one sample, sequenced in a study of T cell responses to AZD1222 COVID-19 vaccine (TCRdb year 2021). Explained via the paper, the time point label denotes: baseline before first vaccination. Libraries were prepared through the immunoSEQ multiplex PCR assay. The clones in this table, taken by TCRdb from immuneACCESS, are in-frame only. Not every clone is retained; where verified, under half of the shortfall comes from an unresolved V gene, and the cause of the rest is unknown. This sample comprises 150,000 or so clones, about nine tenths of them detected only once. The ten largest clones add up to about 5% of the sample. The sequencing used peripheral blood, collected on day 0 of AZD1222 vaccination. The source is an adult in good health.

The V and J genes are TRBV4-1 and TRBJ2-5; TRBD1 matches 7 bases. V lost 4 bases and J lost 5; bases outside the gene matches: 7. CDR3 length: 14 residues. Germline CDR1 MGHRA, CDR2 YSYEKL. The CDR3 is CASSPTGDRETQYF. CDR3 in DNA: TGCGCCAGCAGCCCAACAGGGGATAGGGAGACCCAGTACTTC.

Notes on this clone: Mismatch with germline at one junction end may stem from a read error. The identical CDR3 is also encoded by other nucleotide sequences in the sample. The chain links TRBV2 to TRBJ1-1; D may be TRBD1 (6 bases). The germline V gene encodes CDR1 SNHLY and CDR2 FYNNEI. The CDR3 spans 13 residues. In DNA form, the CDR3 reads TGTGCCAGCAACAGGGAAGTGAACACTGAGGCTTTCTTT. It translates to CASNREVNTEAFF.

The V call is TRBV18, the J call TRBJ2-7; perhaps TRBD1 as D (6 bases). V lost 2 bases and J lost 2, with 10 bases in between. CDR1 and CDR2 from the germline V gene are KGHSH and LQKENI. The CDR3 consists of 14 residues. The CDR3 protein is CASSPRQDAYEQYF. As DNA, the CDR3 is TGTGCCAGCTCACCAAGACAGGACGCCTACGAGCAGTACTTC.